The 16 T cell receptor beta chains presented below share a single source sample, sequenced in a study of blood T cell repertoires in COVID-19. Only in-frame clones appear in the TCRdb table, and some are missing; sequencing was by immunoSEQ multiplex PCR. The sample lists about 150,000 clones; over 70% were seen once. The specimen sequenced was peripheral blood. These TCRs come from a man older than 75 with acute or convalescent COVID-19.

The rearrangement uses TRBV7-3 and TRBJ2-1; a weak D match, TRBD2 (5 bases). V was pared by 3 bases and J by 10 bases, with 13 bases between. The CDR3 contains 13 residues. Per the germline V gene, CDR1 is SGHTA and CDR2 is FQGTGA. This CDR3 is CASSLSPSGEQFF. As DNA, the CDR3 is TGTGCCAGCAGCTTGTCCCCCAGCGGAGAGCAGTTCTTC.

In this sample, this clone turned up once. The chain recombines TRBV19 with TRBJ1-2; TRBD1 matches at 7 bases. The CDR3 runs 12 residues. Germline V CDR1 and CDR2: LNHDA, SQIVND (reference sequence). V dropped 2 bases and J dropped 8; count of bases not matched to a gene: 2. CDR3 nucleotides: TGTGCCAGTAGTATACGAGGGGGCGGCTACACCTTC. Protein: CASSIRGGGYTF.

The chain has TRBV12-3 or TRBV12-4 and TRBJ2-1; no clear D gene. Trimming cost V 6 bases and J 5 bases, with 5 bases left between them. This CDR3 has 11 amino acids. The CDR3 DNA follows: TGTGCCAGCAGGTACAACAATGAGCAGTTCTTC. This codes for CASRYNNEQFF.

The chain recombines TRBV11-2 with TRBJ2-1, with TRBD2 identical over 8 bases. CDR1 SGHAT and CDR2 FQNNGV come from the germline V gene. The CDR3 has 17 residues. V lost 3 bases and J lost 7; bases outside the gene matches: 14. The CDR3, as DNA: TGTGCCAGCAGCTTGAGCGGGGGCCTATCGGGAAGGAATGAGCAGTTCTTC. Its protein product is CASSLSGGLSGRNEQFF.

The chain recombines TRBV19 with TRBJ1-2, with TRBD1 identical over 7 bases. Looked up from germline, CDR1 is LNHDA and CDR2 is SQIVND (reference sequence). The CDR3 loop spans 14 amino acids. V was clipped by 4 bases and J by 4 bases; unmatched bases: 6. CDR3 in DNA: TGTGCCAGTAGTACAGGGACAGACCTCTATGGCTACACCTTC. Encoded protein: CASSTGTDLYGYTF.

The chain joins TRBV3-1 (or the pseudogene TRBV3-2) to TRBJ1-6; TRBD1 matches at 9 bases. Per the germline V gene, CDR1 is LGHDT and CDR2 is YNNKEL (reference sequence). The CDR3 is 14 residues long. Unmatched junction bases numbered 5, after V lost 4 bases and J lost 10 bases. This CDR3 reads CASSPGTGPSPLHF. As DNA, the CDR3 is TGTGCCAGCAGCCCTGGGACAGGGCCGTCACCCCTCCACTTT.

There are a few counts of this clone. The chain recombines TRBV7-2 with TRBJ1-2, with a tentative D call TRBD1 (5 bases). Germline V CDR1 and CDR2: SGHTA, FQGNSA. The CDR3 sequence is 15 residues long. V was clipped by 0 bases and J by 4 bases, with 12 bases between them. The CDR3 DNA follows: TGTGCCAGCAGCTTAGCGCGAAGACAGACCTATGGCTACACCTTC. The encoded protein is CASSLARRQTYGYTF.

About this clone: The sample has other DNA sequences that encode this CDR3 too. The gene calls are TRBV28 and TRBJ2-7; 9 nucleotides agree with TRBD1. The germline V gene has CDR1 MDHEN and CDR2 SYDVKM. The junction had 5 bases not matched to a gene; V was cut back by 4 bases and J by 4 bases. The CDR3 has 14 residues. CDR3 sequence reads: CASSWVTGGYEQYF. CDR3 nucleotides: TGTGCCAGCAGTTGGGTGACAGGGGGATACGAGCAGTACTTC.

As for this clone: The junction departs from the called germline gene at one end, perhaps through a read error. This chain connects TRBV5-1 to TRBJ1-2; 8 nucleotides agree with TRBD1. The CDR3 spans 12 residues. The germline V gene encodes CDR1 SGHRS and CDR2 YFSETQ. This chain's CDR3 is CASSSDRETPCF. CDR3 bases: TGCGCCAGCAGCTCGGACAGGGAGACGCCCTGCTTC.

This rearrangement joins TRBV2 to TRBJ1-3; TRBD1 aligns across 9 bases. This CDR3 region has 16 residues. Germline-derived CDR1 and CDR2 are SNHLY and FYNNEI. V was pared by 6 bases and J by 4 bases, with 10 bases of the junction left unmatched. CDR3 protein: CASREKQGAWGNTIYF. The CDR3 DNA follows: TGTGCCAGCAGGGAAAAACAGGGGGCTTGGGGAAACACCATATATTTT.

V is TRBV6-1 and J is TRBJ1-2, with 7 bases that match TRBD1. J was trimmed by 4 bases and V by 4 bases; bases with no gene match: 12. Germline lookup yields CDR1 MNHNS and CDR2 SASEGT. The length of the CDR3 is 16 residues. The CDR3 reads CASSGSDPGQRYGYTF. The CDR3 DNA is TGTGCCAGCAGTGGATCTGATCCGGGACAGCGCTATGGCTACACCTTC.

V gene TRBV28 combines with J gene TRBJ1-6, with 12 positions matching TRBD1. The CDR3 extends over 16 amino acids. Germline CDR1 is MDHEN and CDR2 is SYDVKM. The V gene end was trimmed by 6 bases and the J gene end by 6 bases; junction bases not matched to a gene: 6. The CDR3 protein is CASSSPGQGANSPLHF. The DNA for the CDR3 is TGTGCCAGCAGCTCCCCGGGACAGGGGGCTAATTCACCCCTCCACTTT.

The V call is TRBV6-5, the J call TRBJ1-6; D not resolved. The CDR3 covers 14 residues. CDR1 MNHEY and CDR2 SVGAGI come from the germline V gene. Trimming cost V 7 bases and J 3 bases, with 10 bases left between them. CDR3 DNA: TGTGCCAGCAAGTACGCGGACTATAATTCACCCCTCCACTTT. Translated, it gives CASKYADYNSPLHF.

CDR3 nucleotide sequence: TGTGCCAGCAGTCCCCCCGGGACTAGAACCTACAATGAGCAGTTCTTC. Translating it yields CASSPPGTRTYNEQFF. The chain combines TRBV5-4 with TRBJ2-1, with TRBD2 matching over 8 bases. The V gene's germline CDR1 is SGHNT and CDR2 YYREEE (reference sequence). After removal of 5 bases from V and 2 bases from J, the junction contained 9 bases not matched to a gene. The CDR3 spans 16 residues. The whole variable domain, remainder taken from reference TRBV5-4 and TRBJ2-1, is ETGVTQSPTHLIKTRGQQVTLRCSSQSGHNTVSWYQQALGQGPQFIFQYYREEENGRGNFPPRFSGLQFPNYSSELNVNALELDDSALYLCASSPPGTRTYNEQFFGPGTRLTVL.

The gene calls are TRBV7-3 and TRBJ2-1; 7 positions match TRBD2. This CDR3 region has 15 residues. CDR1 is SGHTA, CDR2 FQGTGA, per germline. The trim removed 4 bases at V and 0 bases at J, leaving 3 bases unmatched. CDR3 in amino acids: CASSSAGSSYNEQFF. CDR3 in DNA: TGTGCCAGCAGCTCAGCGGGGAGCTCCTACAATGAGCAGTTCTTC.

The chain is built from TRBV12-5 and TRBJ2-7; 7 nucleotides match TRBD1. Trimming at V came to 4 bases and at J to 3 bases, leaving 12 bases not matched to a gene. Looked up from germline, CDR1 is LGHNT and CDR2 is FRNRAP. The CDR3 runs to 16 residues. CDR3: CASGSQPGQIYYEQYF. In nucleotides, the CDR3 is TGTGCTAGTGGTTCGCAACCGGGACAGATTTACTACGAGCAGTACTTC.